This T cell receptor (beta chain) was identified during a study of beta chain features in type 1 diabetes. Overall study context: Healthy donors resembled patients in age, gender and cell yields. Study-wide results and limits: Cells with high TCR expression could be over-represented by cDNA sequencing. There was no resolution here of whether HLA type influences TCRB rearrangement.

Note on this clone: Its specificity is unknown.

Sequenced material consisted of expressed TCRB transcripts (all of the isolated RNA was reverse transcribed). TCRdb's copy holds only in-frame clones and misses some; the assay was immunoSEQ multiplex PCR. The data show around 450,000 clones, with 11% seen just once and 0.046% held by the top ten. Purity exceeded 95% in all sorted populations. V was pared by 8 bases and J by 8 bases, with 6 bases of the junction left unmatched. The CDR3 runs 12 residues. Germline V lookup: CDR1 SEHNR, CDR2 FQNEAQ (reference sequence). The chain recombines TRBV7-9 with TRBJ2-3; 8 bases line up with TRBD2. Sequencing used naive CD4+ T cells from blood. This receptor was taken from a woman under 30 in good health. CDR3 in amino acids: CASAREGRTQYF. The CDR3 bases are TGTGCCAGCGCCCGGGAGGGACGTACGCAGTATTTT.